These T cell receptor beta chains were read from a single sample in a study of cytomegalovirus exposure and HLA in healthy donors. Sequencing was performed with immunoSEQ multiplex PCR; in TCRdb, only in-frame clones are kept and a portion is missing. The sample has about 93,000 clones, approximately 69% seen once; the top ten hold more than 5%. The material sequenced was PBMCs. These receptors were taken from a boy younger than 18 in good health and CMV-seropositive. CDR3s include the opening cysteine and the closing phenylalanine or tryptophan. Each record gives: V gene, clone size, D gene, J gene, CDR3 DNA, CDR3 protein. The D gene is left open where the match is weak. The size entry is marked missing in some rows and otherwise reads once, few, many or a size class.

V gene: TRBV25-1
clone size: .
D gene: .
J gene: TRBJ1-2
CDR3 DNA: TGTGCCAGCAGTGAATATCCAGGGAACTATGGCTACACCTTC
CDR3 protein: CASSEYPGNYGYTF

V gene: TRBV14
clone size: .
D gene: .
J gene: TRBJ2-3
CDR3 DNA: TGTGCCAGCAGCCCAGCCGGGACTCCTCGGATGGATACGCAGTATTTT
CDR3 protein: CASSPAGTPRMDTQYF

V gene: TRBV29-1
clone size: .
D gene: .
J gene: TRBJ1-5
CDR3 DNA: TGCAGCGTTGATGGCAGGGCCGGTGATCAGCCCCAGCATTTT
CDR3 protein: CSVDGRAGDQPQHF

V gene: TRBV7-9
clone size: once
D gene: TRBD2
J gene: TRBJ2-3
CDR3 DNA: TGTGCCAGCAGCTTAGGTCGGGGGGGCCCTTCTAGCACAGATACGCAGTATTTT
CDR3 protein: CASSLGRGGPSSTDTQYF

V gene: TRBV9
clone size: .
D gene: .
J gene: TRBJ1-1
CDR3 DNA: TGTGCCAGCAGCGTAGACCCGGGAGACACTGAAGCTTTCTTT
CDR3 protein: CASSVDPGDTEAFF

V gene: TRBV19
clone size: few
D gene: .
J gene: TRBJ1-4
CDR3 DNA: TGTGCCAGTAGTATCGGTGAAAAACTGTTTTTT
CDR3 protein: CASSIGEKLFF

V gene: TRBV7-2
clone size: few
D gene: .
J gene: TRBJ1-1
CDR3 DNA: TGTGCCAGCAGCTCCGAACTTGAAGCTTTCTTT
CDR3 protein: CASSSELEAFF

V gene: TRBV5-1
clone size: few
D gene: .
J gene: TRBJ2-7
CDR3 DNA: TGCGCCAGTGGACAGCAAAGTCTTTCCGAGCAGTACTTC
CDR3 protein: CASGQQSLSEQYF

V gene: TRBV27
clone size: few
D gene: .
J gene: TRBJ1-5
CDR3 DNA: TGTGCCAGCAGTTTTGGGGGAGGGAGCAATCAGCCCCAGCATTTT
CDR3 protein: CASSFGGGSNQPQHF

V gene: TRBV28
clone size: few
D gene: TRBD1
J gene: TRBJ2-3
CDR3 DNA: TGTGCCAGCAGAGTACAGGGGCTAACAGATACGCAGTATTTT
CDR3 protein: CASRVQGLTDTQYF

V gene: TRBV7-8
clone size: .
D gene: .
J gene: TRBJ1-4
CDR3 DNA: TGTGCCAGCAGCTTAGTAGGGGCAACTAATGAAAAACTGTTTTTT
CDR3 protein: CASSLVGATNEKLFF

V gene: TRBV2
clone size: once
D gene: TRBD1
J gene: TRBJ1-2
CDR3 DNA: TGTGCCAGCAGTGGGACAGGTACTTATGGCTACACCTTC
CDR3 protein: CASSGTGTYGYTF

V gene: TRBV30
clone size: few
D gene: .
J gene: TRBJ1-6
CDR3 DNA: TGTGCCTCTTGCCCGGGACAATATTCACCCCTCCACTTT
CDR3 protein: CASCPGQYSPLHF

V gene: TRBV4-3
clone size: .
D gene: .
J gene: TRBJ2-1
CDR3 DNA: TGCGCCAGCAGCCAAGGGGGGGTCAATGAGCAGTTCTTC
CDR3 protein: CASSQGGVNEQFF

V gene: TRBV5-4
clone size: .
D gene: .
J gene: TRBJ2-3
CDR3 DNA: TGTGCCAGCAGCTTTGTAGGGGGAAACGGGGATACGCAGTATTTT
CDR3 protein: CASSFVGGNGDTQYF

V gene: TRBV5-4
clone size: few
D gene: .
J gene: TRBJ2-7
CDR3 DNA: TGTGCCAGCAGCCAACCCCTAGAGAAGCAGTACTTC
CDR3 protein: CASSQPLEKQYF

V gene: TRBV5-1
clone size: .
D gene: .
J gene: TRBJ2-5
CDR3 DNA: TGCGCCAGCAGCTTGGGGCCAGGAGAGACCCAGTACTTC
CDR3 protein: CASSLGPGETQYF

V gene: TRBV5-6
clone size: .
D gene: .
J gene: TRBJ1-1
CDR3 DNA: TGTGCCAGCAGCTTACCCCCAGGGAACACTGAAGCTTTCTTT
CDR3 protein: CASSLPPGNTEAFF

V gene: TRBV18
clone size: .
D gene: TRBD1
J gene: TRBJ2-1
CDR3 DNA: TGTGCCAGCTTACCCATAGACAGGGACAATGAGCAGTTCTTC
CDR3 protein: CASLPIDRDNEQFF

V gene: TRBV2
clone size: .
D gene: .
J gene: TRBJ2-1
CDR3 DNA: TGTGCCAGCAGTACCGGGACATATAGGGGAAATGAGCAGTTCTTC
CDR3 protein: CASSTGTYRGNEQFF

V gene: TRBV30
clone size: .
D gene: .
J gene: TRBJ1-2
CDR3 DNA: TGTGCCTGGAGCTCTACAGTAGGCGGGGGCTACACCTTC
CDR3 protein: CAWSSTVGGGYTF

V gene: TRBV5-4
clone size: .
D gene: TRBD1
J gene: TRBJ1-4
CDR3 DNA: TGTGCCAGCAGCCAAGTTGAGGGGGCTAATGAAAAGCTGTTTTTT
CDR3 protein: CASSQVEGANEKLFF

V gene: TRBV27
clone size: few
D gene: .
J gene: TRBJ1-4
CDR3 DNA: TGTGCCAGCAGTAGGCCGGGACTTAATGAAAAACTGTTTTTT
CDR3 protein: CASSRPGLNEKLFF

V gene: TRBV5-1
clone size: .
D gene: .
J gene: TRBJ2-3
CDR3 DNA: TGCGCCAGCAGCTTGGCCGGGGCAGATACGCAGTATTTT
CDR3 protein: CASSLAGADTQYF

V gene: TRBV29-1
clone size: .
D gene: .
J gene: TRBJ2-1
CDR3 DNA: TGCAGCGGAGCCGGACCGGGACTCCGCCCAAATGAGCAGTTCTTC
CDR3 protein: CSGAGPGLRPNEQFF

V gene: TRBV4-3
clone size: .
D gene: .
J gene: TRBJ2-5
CDR3 DNA: TGCGCCAGCAGCCAAGTGGTAAAGCGGGCAGAGACCCAGTACTTC
CDR3 protein: CASSQVVKRAETQYF

V gene: TRBV7-2
clone size: few
D gene: .
J gene: TRBJ1-5
CDR3 DNA: TGTGCCAGCAGCTTGCCGGGGAGGCAGCCCCAGCATTTT
CDR3 protein: CASSLPGRQPQHF